The rows below give T cell receptor beta chains drawn from one sample of a study of persistence of HIV-infected CD4 T cells. Clones were sequenced by immunoSEQ multiplex PCR, and TCRdb holds only the in-frame ones, with some missing. The data hold 45,000 to 55,000 clones, with more than 60% observed a single time. No antigen is known for these receptors. The sequenced sample was CD4+ T cells sorted from PBMCs after approximately 20-hour stimulation, obtained from a patient who received antiretroviral therapy. These receptors came from an adult man with HIV who was CMV-seropositive. The CDR3 runs from the conserved cysteine through the conserved F or W. The D gene is left open where the match is weak. Size is omitted from some rows. Given values are once, few, many or a class for expanded clones.

abundance,d_gene,v_gene,j_gene,CDR3aa,CDR3nt
NA,NA,TRBV10-3,TRBJ1-1,CAISRPRATGNTEAFF,TGTGCCATCAGTCGGCCACGGGCGACGGGGAACACTGAAGCTTTCTTT
NA,TRBD2,TRBV3-1/TRBV3-2,TRBJ2-3,CASSHAPGLAVDTQYF,TGTGCCAGCAGCCATGCACCGGGACTAGCGGTAGATACGCAGTATTTT
once,TRBD1,TRBV5-4,TRBJ1-2,CASSLEPTGGRGYTF,TGTGCCAGCAGCTTGGAACCGACAGGGGGCAGGGGCTACACCTTC
once,NA,TRBV6-2/TRBV6-3,TRBJ2-7,CASSYNPAYEQYF,TGTGCCAGCAGTTACAATCCCGCCTACGAGCAGTACTTC
NA,TRBD1,TRBV30,TRBJ2-1,CAWKVIGQGDSYEQFF,TGTGCCTGGAAGGTGATAGGACAGGGGGATAGCTATGAGCAGTTCTTC
NA,TRBD1,TRBV18,TRBJ1-4,CASSPPETGDFATNEKLFF,TGTGCCAGCTCACCACCGGAGACAGGGGACTTTGCAACTAATGAAAAACTGTTTTTT
NA,TRBD2,TRBV10-3,TRBJ2-3,CATRSGGDPTDTQYF,TGTGCCACCCGGTCGGGGGGGGATCCCACAGATACGCAGTATTTT
NA,TRBD1,TRBV30,TRBJ1-6,CAWSRPPTGANNSPLHF,TGTGCCTGGAGTAGGCCCCCAACAGGGGCTAATAATTCACCCCTCCACTTT
NA,TRBD2,TRBV3-1/TRBV3-2,TRBJ2-1,CASSLLAGSYNEQFF,TGTGCCAGCAGCCTTCTAGCGGGGTCCTACAATGAGCAGTTCTTC
NA,NA,TRBV6-2/TRBV6-3,TRBJ2-7,CASSYRPYYEQYF,TGTGCCAGCAGTTACAGGCCGTACTACGAGCAGTACTTC
NA,TRBD1,TRBV5-4,TRBJ2-7,CASSSDRVWSEQYF,TGTGCCAGCAGCTCCGACAGGGTGTGGAGCGAGCAGTACTTC
NA,NA,TRBV30,TRBJ1-3,CAWSVPGPQSGNTIYF,TGTGCCTGGAGTGTACCCGGACCCCAATCTGGAAACACCATATATTTT
NA,NA,TRBV27,TRBJ1-6,CASSFTLTASYNSPLHF,TGTGCCAGCAGTTTCACCTTGACAGCGTCCTATAATTCACCCCTCCACTTT
NA,NA,TRBV6-4,TRBJ1-4,CASRKDSATNEKLFF,TGTGCCAGCAGAAAGGACAGTGCAACTAATGAAAAACTGTTTTTT
NA,TRBD2,TRBV27,TRBJ2-7,CASSPLTSGSRHEQYF,TGTGCCAGCAGCCCCCTTACTAGCGGGAGTCGTCACGAGCAGTACTTC
NA,NA,TRBV2,TRBJ1-1,CASRAEQGGTEAFF,TGTGCCAGCAGGGCCGAACAGGGAGGCACTGAAGCTTTCTTT
NA,TRBD1,TRBV14,TRBJ1-2,CASSLDRGNRYTF,TGTGCCAGCAGCCTGGACAGGGGAAACAGGTACACCTTC
NA,NA,TRBV18,TRBJ2-6,CASSPKTGASGANVLTF,TGTGCCAGCTCACCAAAAACGGGGGCTTCAGGGGCCAACGTCCTGACTTTC
few,NA,TRBV20-1,TRBJ2-3,CSALADTQYF,TGCAGTGCTCTGGCAGATACGCAGTATTTT
NA,NA,TRBV28,TRBJ2-7,CASSTPGLLYEQYF,TGTGCCAGCAGCACCCCAGGGTTACTCTACGAGCAGTACTTC
NA,TRBD1,TRBV9,TRBJ1-1,CASSPRQGRAFF,TGTGCCAGCAGCCCCCGACAGGGGAGAGCTTTCTTT
NA,NA,TRBV4-1,TRBJ2-1,CASSLNTGKNEQFF,TGCGCCAGCAGCCTGAATACAGGGAAAAATGAGCAGTTCTTC
NA,NA,TRBV29-1,TRBJ1-2,CSVEPGWDGYTF,TGCAGCGTTGAACCAGGGTGGGATGGCTACACCTTC
once,NA,TRBV6-5,TRBJ1-2,CASSAGGAGLYGYTF,TGTGCCAGCAGCGCGGGGGGCGCGGGTCTTTATGGCTACACCTTC
NA,NA,TRBV6-6,TRBJ1-3,CASTTRSSSGNTIYF,TGTGCCAGCACGACACGATCGAGCTCTGGAAACACCATATATTTT
NA,NA,TRBV6-2/TRBV6-3,TRBJ1-1,CASSYSGRARTGTGDTEAFF,TGTGCCAGCAGTTACTCGGGCCGGGCCCGGACCGGCACCGGGGACACTGAAGCTTTCTTT
NA,NA,TRBV6-5,TRBJ2-7,CASGNSYEQYF,TGTGCCAGCGGGAACTCCTACGAGCAGTACTTC
NA,NA,TRBV19,TRBJ2-3,CASSIPPRTEASTDTQYF,TGTGCCAGTAGTATCCCTCCTCGGACAGAAGCTAGCACAGATACGCAGTATTTT